This T cell receptor (beta chain) was captured by sequencing in a study of T-cell memory formation after mild COVID-19. Study-wide findings and caveats: Pre-infection memory already had some responding clones, implying cross-reactive memory joined. Second-wave clones that peaked on day 37 lacked confirmed SARS-CoV-2 specificity.

Regarding this clonotype: What it recognizes is unknown.

TCRdb redid the calling of the 5' RACE reads with MiXCR, one entry per CDR3 protein. The table shows around 200,000 distinct CDR3 sequences, with about 18% occurring only once. From germline, CDR1 is SGHRS and CDR2 YFSETQ. Trimming took off 4 bases at V and 0 bases at J, with 13 bases between the two ends. The CDR3 is 16 residues long. The receptor was derived from a man in his late teens or twenties who had mild COVID-19 (a few samples of this study predate the infection). Cell type and time point are not known. The rearrangement joins TRBV5-1 to TRBJ1-4; D is perhaps TRBD1 (6 bases). The specimen sequenced was PBMCs or a T cell subset sorted from them (not recorded which). This chain's CDR3 is CASSRGQIATNEKLFF. The CDR3 bases are TGCGCCAGCAGCAGAGGACAGATCGCAACTAATGAAAAACTGTTTTTT.